The 27 T cell receptor beta chains reported below all come from one sample, sequenced in a study of regulatory T cells in long-lasting Graves disease. Time point meaning: persistent/refractory GD, antithyroid drugs over 5 years with positive TRAb. PBMC RNA was the source of the TCR library. Assembly of TCR beta libraries relied on iRepertoire HTBI primers together with Arm-PCR of CDR3 regions. TCRdb re-derived calls from the multiplex PCR reads in MiXCR, one entry per CDR3 protein. The repertoire consists of about 290,000 distinct CDR3 sequences, with roughly 21% occurring once and the leading ten covering roughly 56%. The sample in question was peripheral blood mononuclear cells (PBMCs), obtained when the disease was refractory, from a patient treated with antithyroid drugs. These receptors came from a female donor with Graves disease.

This clonotype has more than one count but fewer than ten. The CDR3 reads CASSVQGARETQYF. CDR3 nucleotides: TGTGCCAGCAGCGTCCAGGGGGCGCGGGAGACCCAGTACTTC. The chain carries TRBV5-6 and TRBJ2-5; 8 nucleotides line up with TRBD1. The V segment lost 4 bases and the J segment 5 bases; nucleotides outside the gene matches: 7. The CDR3 runs to 14 residues. Germline loops: CDR1 SGHDT, CDR2 YYEEEE.

The chain combines TRBV6-1 with TRBJ1-5; D remains ambiguous. V lost 6 bases, J lost 3 bases, and 12 bases lay in between. Germline assignment: CDR1 MNHNS and CDR2 SASEGT. This CDR3 has 14 amino acids. CDR3 residues: CASSPGRFNQPQHF. CDR3 coding DNA: TGTGCCAGCAGCCCCGGACGGTTCAATCAGCCCCAGCATTTT.

This clonotype was seen many times. This chain joins TRBV6-1 and TRBJ1-4; D perhaps matches TRBD1 (6 bases). V was clipped by 5 bases and J by 7 bases, with 17 bases between them. CDR3 length equals 15 residues. CDR1 and CDR2 (germline): MNHNS, SASEGT. DNA for the CDR3: TGTGCCAGCAGTAATACGAGGGGGGTCGGTGAAAAACTGTTTTTT. Translated: CASSNTRGVGEKLFF.

In this sample, this clonotype turned up many times. The V call is TRBV14, the J call TRBJ2-7; possible D gene TRBD1, 5 bases. The CDR3 extends over 13 amino acids. From germline, CDR1 is SGHDN and CDR2 FVKESK. The V end lost 5 bases, the J end lost 0 bases, and 8 bases lay between the germline ends. The CDR3 loop reads CASSWGHSYEQYF. The CDR3 nucleotides are TGTGCCAGCAGCTGGGGCCACTCCTACGAGCAGTACTTC.

This clonotype was seen more than once but under ten times. CDR3 DNA: TGTGCCAGCAGTTACTCACGGGACAATCGCACTGAAGCTTTCTTT. Protein: CASSYSRDNRTEAFF. The chain uses TRBV6-2 or TRBV6-3 and TRBJ1-1; D is possibly TRBD1 (6 bases). Germline V gene data show CDR1 as MNHEY and CDR2 as SVGEGT. The V end lost 0 bases, the J end lost 4 bases, and 12 bases lay between the germline ends. The CDR3 is made up of 15 amino acids.

This clonotype was seen repeatedly, ten times or more. The gene calls are TRBV12-3 or TRBV12-4 and TRBJ2-7, with TRBD1 matching over 9 bases. The length of the CDR3 is 16 residues. The J segment lost 0 bases and the V segment lost 1 base, leaving 4 bases of the junction unmatched. DNA of the CDR3: TGTGCCAGCAGTTTAGGACAGGGGGTAGACTCCTACGAGCAGTACTTC. Protein sequence: CASSLGQGVDSYEQYF.

The chain is built from TRBV6-5 and TRBJ2-5; TRBD1 is a possible D gene (5 bases). Trimming shortened V by 2 bases and J by 7 bases, and 11 bases separated the two germline ends. This CDR3 has 13 residues. CDR1 is MNHEY, CDR2 SVGAGI, per germline. The CDR3 nucleotides read TGTGCCAGCAGTTACGCTCCTAGGGGGACCCAGTACTTC. Protein product: CASSYAPRGTQYF.

This chain uses TRBV27 with TRBJ2-2; the D gene is possibly TRBD2 (10 bases). CDR3 length: 21 amino acids. Looked up from germline, CDR1 is MNHEY and CDR2 is SMNVEV (reference sequence). V lost 7 bases to trimming and J lost 4 bases, with 34 bases between them. The CDR3 protein is CASKNTGGGGLAGESTGELFF. In DNA, the CDR3 is TGTGCCAGCAAAAATACAGGGGGCGGCGGGCTAGCGGGAGAAAGCACCGGGGAGCTGTTTTTT.

This clonotype showed up many times. The rearrangement uses TRBV20-1 and TRBJ1-2; D uncertain. Germline CDR1 DFQATT, CDR2 SNEGSKA (reference sequence). This CDR3 has 15 residues. V was cut by 2 bases and J by 4 bases, with 17 bases left in between. Here the CDR3 reads CSARFHLGEGYGYTF. The CDR3 DNA sequence: TGCAGTGCTAGATTCCATCTCGGGGAAGGCTATGGCTACACCTTC.

This clonotype appeared once. Possible read error: a much larger clone is one base away. The chain is built from TRBV11-2 and TRBJ1-2; unclear D gene. The germline V and J ends were trimmed by 6 bases and 4 bases, with 12 bases remaining between them. The CDR3 has 13 amino acids. The germline V gene has CDR1 SGHAT and CDR2 FQNNGV. The CDR3 here is CASSDRELYGYTF. CDR3 DNA sequence: TGTGCCAGCAGTGATAGGGAGCTCTATGGCTACACCTTC.

In its sample, this clonotype was seen many times. This chain joins TRBV28 and TRBJ2-7; D may be TRBD1 (8 bases). CDR1 is MDHEN, CDR2 SYDVKM, per germline. This CDR3 is 17 amino acids long. Deletions cut 6 bases from V and 2 bases from J, with 23 bases between. The CDR3 nucleotides are TGTGCCAGCAGCCGCGACAGGGGTTCTAGCGGAGCCTACGAGCAGTACTTC. Protein: CASSRDRGSSGAYEQYF.

This clonotype was picked up many times. J is TRBJ2-7 and V is TRBV28; D might be TRBD2 (6 bases). The CDR3 contains 16 residues. Germline CDR1 MDHEN, CDR2 SYDVKM. V lost 6 bases and J 3 bases, leaving 21 bases between the germline ends. CDR3 coding DNA: TGTGCCAGCAGCTCCCTCTCAAGGAGGGAGCACTACGAGCAGTACTTC. The encoded protein is CASSSLSRREHYEQYF.

In the case of this clonotype: Given a much more abundant clone one base away, this may be a read error. The chain uses TRBV6-1 and TRBJ2-5; possibly TRBD1 or TRBD2 for D (5 bases each). The germline CDR1 and CDR2 sequences are MNHNS and SASEGT. Trimming took 5 bases from V and 3 from J, leaving 16 bases between them. The CDR3 contains 15 residues. The CDR3, as DNA: TGTGCCAGCAGTCTCACCGGGGCTAGGGAAGAGACCCAGTACTTC. Protein sequence: CASSLTGAREETQYF.

V and J are TRBV6-1 and TRBJ2-2; 10 bases align to TRBD1. Germline V lookup: CDR1 MNHNS, CDR2 SASEGT. The CDR3 totals 14 residues. Trimming removed 6 bases from V and 5 bases from J; junction bases left unmatched: 3. The CDR3 loop reads CASRWTGGTGELFF. The CDR3 DNA follows: TGTGCCAGCAGATGGACAGGGGGGACCGGGGAGCTGTTTTTT.

This clonotype was detected only a few times. This chain connects TRBV28 to TRBJ2-7; D possibly uses TRBD1 or TRBD2 (5 bases each). CDR3 length equals 14 residues. Germline V gives CDR1 MDHEN, CDR2 SYDVKM. Trimming took 11 bases from V and 1 from J, leaving 18 bases between them. The chain's CDR3 is CAAQTGTVSYEQYF. CDR3 sequence (DNA): TGTGCCGCCCAAACCGGGACGGTTTCCTACGAGCAGTACTTC.

This clonotype was recorded many times. The chain has TRBV3-1 and TRBJ1-1, with a possible D match to TRBD1 (5 bases). The CDR3 sequence is 14 residues long. With 1 base removed from V and 6 bases from J, the gap between germline ends came to 12 bases. From germline, CDR1 is LGHDT and CDR2 YNNKEL (reference sequence). CDR3: CASSQGAGYPEAFF. The CDR3 DNA follows: TGTGCCAGCAGCCAAGGCGCAGGGTACCCTGAAGCTTTCTTT.

The chain carries TRBV7-9 and TRBJ2-1; no firm D call. The germline gives CDR1 SEHNR, CDR2 FQNEAQ (reference sequence). V lost 2 bases to trimming and J lost 8 bases, with 19 bases between them. The CDR3 has 16 amino acids. The CDR3 coding sequence is TGTGCCAGCAGCTTAACTTCCGCTCCGGTGGTAGATGAGCAGTTCTTC. Translating gives CASSLTSAPVVDEQFF. Together with reference TRBV7-9 and TRBJ2-1, the CDR3 gives the full variable domain: DTGVSQNPRHKITKRGQNVTFRCDPISEHNRLYWYRQTLGQGPEFLTYFQNEAQLEKSRLLSDRFSAERPKGSFSTLEIQRTEQGDSAMYLCASSLTSAPVVDEQFFGPGTRLTVL.

This clonotype occurred many times. CDR3 amino acids: CASSWGTGVGQPQHF. The CDR3 DNA is TGCGCCAGCAGCTGGGGCACAGGGGTCGGACAGCCCCAGCATTTT. The chain couples TRBV5-1 to TRBJ1-5; 7 nucleotides line up with TRBD1. The CDR3 loop spans 15 amino acids. In germline, CDR1 is SGHRS, CDR2 YFSETQ. The J segment lost 7 bases and the V segment lost 3 bases, leaving 10 bases of the junction unmatched.

There are a few counts of this clonotype. Possible read error: a much larger clone is one base away. The CDR3 bases are TGTGCCAGCGGAGAGTACGAGCAGTACTTC. As protein: CASGEYEQYF. This chain links TRBV6-2 or TRBV6-3 with TRBJ2-7; D gene uncertain. Germline V gene data show CDR1 as MNHEY and CDR2 as SVGEGT. The V gene lost 8 bases and the J gene lost 4 bases, with 6 bases spanning the gap. The CDR3 has 10 residues.

The chain has TRBV19 and TRBJ1-2; 7 bases are shared with TRBD1. V gave up 7 bases and J gave up 2 bases; unmatched junction bases: 7. Germline V lookup: CDR1 LNHDA, CDR2 SQIVND (reference sequence). The CDR3 is 14 amino acids. The CDR3 DNA is TGTGCCAGTATCTCCGGGACAGCCAACTATGGCTACACCTTC. Translated: CASISGTANYGYTF. Drawing the rest from reference TRBV19 and TRBJ1-2, the complete variable domain is DGGITQSPKYLFRKEGQNVTLSCEQNLNHDAMYWYRQDPGQGLRLIYYSQIVNDFQKGDIAEGYSVSREKKESFPLTVTSAQKNPTAFYLCASISGTANYGYTFGSGTRLTVV.

At least ten counts were recorded for this clonotype. The chain uses TRBV20-1 and TRBJ2-7; tentative D call: TRBD2 (5 bases). CDR1 and CDR2 from the germline V gene are DFQATT and SNEGSKA (reference sequence). The V and J ends lost 6 bases and 4 bases respectively, with 19 bases between them. This CDR3 has 14 residues. The CDR3: CSASPSGLRYEQYF. DNA of the CDR3: TGCAGTGCCTCCCCAAGTGGACTCAGATACGAGCAGTACTTC.

This clonotype was seen a single time. This chain links TRBV28 with TRBJ1-5; TRBD1 is a possible D gene (6 bases). Trimming removed 3 bases at V and 5 bases at J, with 14 bases between. This CDR3 region has 15 residues. Germline V gene data show CDR1 as MDHEN and CDR2 as SYDVKM. The CDR3 is CASSFRWTVYQPQHF. CDR3 nucleotide sequence: TGTGCCAGCAGTTTTAGGTGGACAGTTTATCAGCCCCAGCATTTT.

The chain couples TRBV7-2 to TRBJ2-1; TRBD2 matches at 7 bases. The CDR3 runs to 17 residues. Trimming removed 1 base from V and 7 bases from J; junction bases left unmatched: 13. The germline CDR1 and CDR2 sequences are SGHTA and FQGNSA. Here the CDR3 reads CASSLVGDYREGNEQFF. Written as DNA, the CDR3 is TGTGCCAGCAGCTTAGTTGGGGACTACCGAGAGGGAAATGAGCAGTTCTTC.

V is TRBV2 and J is TRBJ1-4; 8 bases align to TRBD1. The CDR3 spans 15 residues. CDR1 is SNHLY and CDR2 is FYNNEI in the germline V gene. V was clipped by 4 bases and J by 3 bases; unmatched bases: 4. Written as DNA, the CDR3 is TGTGCCAGCAGTGTGGGGACAGGAGCTAATGAAAAACTGTTTTTT. This translates into CASSVGTGANEKLFF.

This clonotype appeared many times. The chain recombines TRBV18 with TRBJ2-5; the match to TRBD1 covers 8 bases. The CDR3 contains 16 residues. Losses at the gene ends were 1 base for V and 4 bases for J; bases not matched to a gene: 8. CDR1 KGHSH and CDR2 LQKENI come from the germline V gene. CDR3: CASSPRIGQGGETQYF. CDR3 nucleotide sequence: TGTGCCAGCTCACCACGGATCGGACAGGGAGGAGAGACCCAGTACTTC.

V gene TRBV20-1 combines with J gene TRBJ2-5; TRBD2 aligns across 8 bases. The germline gives CDR1 DFQATT, CDR2 SNEGSKA (reference sequence). The CDR3 is made up of 16 amino acids. The V segment lost 6 bases and the J segment 4 bases; nucleotides outside the gene matches: 16. The DNA of the CDR3 is TGCAGTGCCCAATACGGCGGGAGCGGGAGAGTAGAGACCCAGTACTTC. It yields the protein CSAQYGGSGRVETQYF.

The genes are TRBV29-1 and TRBJ1-4, with D possibly being TRBD1 (6 bases). Germline V gene data show CDR1 as SQVTM and CDR2 as ANQGSEA. V gave up 6 bases and J gave up 8 bases, with 16 bases separating them. The CDR3 totals 13 residues. The CDR3 DNA is TGCAGCGTCGCCGGGGGCGGAGGGGAAAAACTGTTTTTT. Translation gives CSVAGGGGEKLFF.